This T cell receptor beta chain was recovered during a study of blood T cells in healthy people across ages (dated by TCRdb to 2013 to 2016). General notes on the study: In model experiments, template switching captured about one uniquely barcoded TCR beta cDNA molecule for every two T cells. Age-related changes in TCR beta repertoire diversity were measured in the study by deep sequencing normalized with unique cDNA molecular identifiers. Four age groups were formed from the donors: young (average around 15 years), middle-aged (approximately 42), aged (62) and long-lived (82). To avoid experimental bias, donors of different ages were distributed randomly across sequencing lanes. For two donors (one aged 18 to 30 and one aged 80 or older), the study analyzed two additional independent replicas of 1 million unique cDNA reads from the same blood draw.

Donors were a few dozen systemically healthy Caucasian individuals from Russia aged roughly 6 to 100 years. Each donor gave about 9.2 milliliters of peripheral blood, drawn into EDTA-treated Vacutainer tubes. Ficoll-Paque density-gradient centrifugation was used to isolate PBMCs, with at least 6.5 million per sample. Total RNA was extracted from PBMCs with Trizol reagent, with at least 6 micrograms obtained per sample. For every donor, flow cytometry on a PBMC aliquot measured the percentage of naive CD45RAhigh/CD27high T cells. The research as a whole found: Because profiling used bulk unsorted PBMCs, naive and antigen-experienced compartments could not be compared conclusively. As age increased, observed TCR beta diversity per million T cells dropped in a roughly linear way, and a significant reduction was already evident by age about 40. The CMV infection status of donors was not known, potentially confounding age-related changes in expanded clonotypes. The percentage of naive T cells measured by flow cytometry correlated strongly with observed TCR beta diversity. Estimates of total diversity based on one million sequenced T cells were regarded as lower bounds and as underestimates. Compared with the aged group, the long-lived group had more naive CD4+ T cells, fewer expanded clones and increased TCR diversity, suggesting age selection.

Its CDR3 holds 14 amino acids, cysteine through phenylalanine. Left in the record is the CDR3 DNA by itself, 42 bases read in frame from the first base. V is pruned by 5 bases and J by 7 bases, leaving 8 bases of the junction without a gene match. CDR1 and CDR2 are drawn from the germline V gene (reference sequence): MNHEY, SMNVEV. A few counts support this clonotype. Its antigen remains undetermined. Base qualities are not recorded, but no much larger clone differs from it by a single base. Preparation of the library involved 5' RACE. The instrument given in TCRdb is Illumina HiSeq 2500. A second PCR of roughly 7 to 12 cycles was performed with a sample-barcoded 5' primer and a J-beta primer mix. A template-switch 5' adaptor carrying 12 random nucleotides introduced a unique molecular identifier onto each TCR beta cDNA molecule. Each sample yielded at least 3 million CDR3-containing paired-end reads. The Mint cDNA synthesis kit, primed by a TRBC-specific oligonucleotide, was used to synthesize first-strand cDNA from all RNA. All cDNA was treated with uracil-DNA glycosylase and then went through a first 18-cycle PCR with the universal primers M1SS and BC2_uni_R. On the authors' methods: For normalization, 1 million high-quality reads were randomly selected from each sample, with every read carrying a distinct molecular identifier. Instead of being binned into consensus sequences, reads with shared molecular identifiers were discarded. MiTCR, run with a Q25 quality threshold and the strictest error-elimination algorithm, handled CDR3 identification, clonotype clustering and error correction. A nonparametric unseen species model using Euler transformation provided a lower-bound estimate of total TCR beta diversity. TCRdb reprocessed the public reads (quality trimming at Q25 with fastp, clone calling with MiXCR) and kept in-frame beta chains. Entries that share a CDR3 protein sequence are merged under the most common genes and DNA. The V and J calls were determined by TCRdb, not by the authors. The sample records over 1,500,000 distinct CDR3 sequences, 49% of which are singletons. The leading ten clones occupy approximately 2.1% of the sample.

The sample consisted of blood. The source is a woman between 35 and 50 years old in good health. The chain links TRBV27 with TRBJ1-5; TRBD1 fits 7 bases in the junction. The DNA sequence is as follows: TGTGCCAGCAGTGCGACAGGGCTTCGGCAGCCCCAGCATTTT. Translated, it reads CASSATGLRQPQHF.